The 19 T cell receptor beta chains below were found in one sample sequenced in a study of T cells in localized non-small cell lung cancer. Profiling relied on immunoSEQ multiplex PCR, and the TCRdb table lists in-frame clones only, not all of them. The repertoire has almost 40,000 clones, about four fifths of them found once; the top ten carry 30% to 40%. Sequenced material: PBMCs, taken before any cancer treatment. The receptor source for this set is a woman aged 35 to 70 with stage II squamous cell lung carcinoma.

J is TRBJ1-2 and V is TRBV19; a weak D match, TRBD1 (5 bases). V was shortened by 5 bases and J by 4 bases, with 20 bases between the two germline ends. Germline CDR1 LNHDA, CDR2 SQIVND (reference sequence). CDR3 length: 16 residues. The CDR3 is CASSAFGTGNRYGYTF. The CDR3 nucleotides read TGTGCCAGTAGTGCGTTCGGGACGGGCAACCGCTATGGCTACACCTTC.

The V gene is TRBV19, the J gene TRBJ1-5; D gene uncertain. Germline-derived CDR1 and CDR2 are LNHDA and SQIVND (reference sequence). Trimming removed 5 bases from V and 7 bases from J, with 12 bases in between. This CDR3 spans 13 amino acids. DNA for the CDR3: TGTGCCAGTAGTGACAAGGGCGACCAGCCCCAGCATTTT. This encodes CASSDKGDQPQHF.

This clone was seen a handful of times. The chain recombines TRBV11-1 with TRBJ2-1; 11 positions match TRBD2. The V and J ends lost 1 base and 3 bases, in that order; junction bases with no gene match: 5. Germline lookup yields CDR1 SGHAT and CDR2 FQDESV (reference sequence). CDR3 size: 17 residues. The DNA for the CDR3 is TGTGCCAGCAGCTTAGGAGGTCTAGCGGGGGGCTACAATGAGCAGTTCTTC. Residues: CASSLGGLAGGYNEQFF.

The chain joins TRBV18 to TRBJ1-1; maybe TRBD1 (6 bases). The V end lost 0 bases, the J end lost 4 bases, and 12 bases lay between the germline ends. CDR1 and CDR2 from the germline V gene are KGHSH and LQKENI. The CDR3 is made up of 15 amino acids. The CDR3 coding sequence is TGTGCCAGCTCACCACCGGGGGGGGCGGGCACTGAAGCTTTCTTT. This translates into CASSPPGGAGTEAFF.

This chain uses TRBV18 with TRBJ2-1; perhaps D is TRBD1 or TRBD2 (6 bases each). CDR1 KGHSH and CDR2 LQKENI come from the germline V gene. V lost 6 bases and J lost 8, with 11 bases in between. The CDR3 consists of 12 residues. Here the CDR3 DNA reads TGTGCCAGCTCCCTAGGGGGGTATGAGCAGTTCTTC. This gives the protein CASSLGGYEQFF.

This clone was recorded a few times. The V call is TRBV4-3, the J call TRBJ1-4; D uncertain. The germline gives CDR1 LGHNA, CDR2 YSLEER. Trimming shortened V by 5 bases and J by 5 bases, and 15 bases separated the two germline ends. CDR3 length equals 15 residues. The CDR3 DNA reads as TGCGCCAGCAGCTCAAGCCGGGTCCTAAATGAAAAACTGTTTTTT. Protein: CASSSSRVLNEKLFF.

This sequence joins TRBV18 and TRBJ1-2; 9 bases line up with TRBD1. Trimming at V came to 2 bases and at J to 4 bases, leaving 17 bases not matched to a gene. The CDR3 is made up of 19 amino acids. Germline CDR1 KGHSH, CDR2 LQKENI. This CDR3 is CASSPWNVGTGSEFYGYTF. CDR3 nucleotides: TGTGCCAGCTCACCATGGAACGTGGGGACAGGGTCGGAATTCTATGGCTACACCTTC. The entire variable domain, with the rest obtained from reference TRBV18 and TRBJ1-2, is as follows: NAGVMQNPRHLVRRRGQEARLRCSPMKGHSHVYWYRQLPEEGLKFMVYLQKENIIDESGMPKERFSAEFPKEGPSILRIQQVVRGDSAAYFCASSPWNVGTGSEFYGYTFGSGTRLTVV.

The genes are TRBV6-1 and TRBJ1-1; D is possibly TRBD1 (5 bases). Germline V CDR1 and CDR2: MNHNS, SASEGT. The CDR3 extends over 14 amino acids. Between the trimmed V and J ends, which lost 3 bases and 11 bases, there was a span of 19 bases. CDR3 coding DNA: TGTGCCAGCAGTGAGATGGACATACTGAGTCGGGCTTTCTTT. It specifies CASSEMDILSRAFF.

The CDR3 loop reads CSDREETQYF. In DNA form, the CDR3 reads TGCAGTGACCGGGAAGAGACCCAGTACTTC. The rearrangement joins TRBV20-1 to TRBJ2-5; D is uncertain. Germline V gene data show CDR1 as DFQATT and CDR2 as SNEGSKA (reference sequence). This CDR3 comprises 10 residues. The V gene lost 7 bases and the J gene lost 3 bases, with 6 bases spanning the gap.

This clone was counted once. The V gene is TRBV6-1, the J gene TRBJ1-5; D not certain. V was shortened by 2 bases and J by 5 bases, with 13 bases between the two germline ends. Germline CDR1 MNHNS, CDR2 SASEGT. The CDR3 consists of 15 residues. The CDR3 protein is CASSEIPWTDQPQHF. The CDR3 DNA follows: TGTGCCAGCAGTGAAATTCCTTGGACGGATCAGCCCCAGCATTTT.

The chain joins TRBV19 to TRBJ2-6; D gene unclear. Germline V gene data show CDR1 as LNHDA and CDR2 as SQIVND (reference sequence). The ends were cut back, 0 bases at V and 4 bases at J, with 10 bases in the middle. The CDR3 has 16 residues. CDR3 sequence: CASSIDRPDGANVLTF. The DNA for the CDR3 is TGTGCCAGTAGTATAGATCGGCCGGACGGGGCCAACGTCCTGACTTTC.

This chain joins TRBV9 and TRBJ1-2, with TRBD1 identical over 9 bases. The CDR3 has 18 amino acids. V was clipped by 3 bases and J by 3 bases; unmatched bases: 15. Germline CDR1 SGDLS, CDR2 YYNGEE. The CDR3 here is CASSETGTGPTLDYGYTF. CDR3 nucleotide sequence: TGTGCCAGCAGCGAAACCGGGACAGGGCCTACTCTTGACTATGGCTACACCTTC.

This chain connects TRBV6-5 to TRBJ1-1, with D perhaps TRBD1 (5 bases). V gave up 4 bases and J gave up 1 base, with 13 bases separating them. Germline V CDR1 and CDR2: MNHEY, SVGAGI. CDR3 length equals 15 residues. The CDR3 DNA reads TGTGCCAGCAGTTTTGAGGGGCTTGGGAACACTGAAGCTTTCTTT. Encoded protein: CASSFEGLGNTEAFF.

V is TRBV7-2 and J is TRBJ1-5; a weak D match, TRBD1 (6 bases). The CDR3 is 16 amino acids. Germline CDR1 SGHTA, CDR2 FQGNSA. With 2 bases removed from V and 9 bases from J, the gap between germline ends came to 20 bases. For the CDR3, the DNA is TGTGCCAGCAGCTTACTAGGTTTGGACAGCGGCCTGCCCCAGCATTTT. As protein: CASSLLGLDSGLPQHF.

The V call is TRBV7-3, the J call TRBJ1-2; no reliable D call. CDR3 length equals 13 residues. The V end was cut by 4 bases, the J end by 4 bases, with 10 bases between. Germline-derived CDR1 and CDR2 are SGHTA and FQGTGA. CDR3 residues: CASSSQPGYGYTF. The CDR3 DNA sequence: TGTGCCAGCAGCTCACAGCCGGGCTATGGCTACACCTTC.

The rearrangement uses TRBV7-9 and TRBJ2-1, with 7 bases lining up with TRBD2. The CDR3 sequence is 14 residues long. Germline CDR1 reads SEHNR; CDR2 reads FQNEAQ (reference sequence). The V segment lost 1 base and the J segment 8 bases; nucleotides outside the gene matches: 5. CDR3 protein: CASSLGGTNDEQFF. The CDR3 DNA reads TGTGCCAGCAGCTTAGGGGGGACTAACGATGAGCAGTTCTTC. Supplemented by reference TRBV7-9 and TRBJ2-1, the full variable domain reads DTGVSQNPRHKITKRGQNVTFRCDPISEHNRLYWYRQTLGQGPEFLTYFQNEAQLEKSRLLSDRFSAERPKGSFSTLEIQRTEQGDSAMYLCASSLGGTNDEQFFGPGTRLTVL.

V is TRBV29-1 and J is TRBJ2-5, with TRBD1 identical over 7 bases. V gave up 2 bases and J gave up 5 bases; unmatched junction bases: 5. CDR1 and CDR2 from the germline V gene are SQVTM and ANQGSEA. The CDR3 has 13 amino acids. CDR3 sequence reads: CSVERPQGETQYF. In DNA, the CDR3 is TGCAGCGTTGAACGACCACAGGGGGAGACCCAGTACTTC.

The chain recombines TRBV11-1 with TRBJ2-7; TRBD1 agrees at 9 bases. Germline values: CDR1 SGHAT, CDR2 FQDESV (reference sequence). V was clipped by 6 bases and J by 5 bases; unmatched bases: 11. The CDR3 has 15 amino acids. CDR3 sequence: CASRPYGDREDEQYF. CDR3 sequence (DNA): TGTGCCAGCAGACCGTATGGGGACAGGGAGGACGAGCAGTACTTC.

The V call is TRBV6-5, the J call TRBJ2-7, with D tentatively TRBD2 (5 bases). Deletions cut 4 bases from V and 6 bases from J, with 13 bases between. From germline, CDR1 is MNHEY and CDR2 SVGAGI. This CDR3 has 13 amino acids. CDR3 DNA sequence: TGTGCCAGCAGTTTCGACTGGACTGGCGAGCAGTACTTC. Its translation: CASSFDWTGEQYF.